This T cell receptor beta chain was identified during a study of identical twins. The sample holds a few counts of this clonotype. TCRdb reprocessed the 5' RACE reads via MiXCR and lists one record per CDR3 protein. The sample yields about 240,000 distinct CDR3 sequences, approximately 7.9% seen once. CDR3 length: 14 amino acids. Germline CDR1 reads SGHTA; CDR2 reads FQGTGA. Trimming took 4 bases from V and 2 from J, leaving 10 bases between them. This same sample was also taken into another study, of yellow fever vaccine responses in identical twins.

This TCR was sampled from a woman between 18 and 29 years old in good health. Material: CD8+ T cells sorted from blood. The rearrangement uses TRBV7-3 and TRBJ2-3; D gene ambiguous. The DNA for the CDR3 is TGTGCCAGCAGCTCGGACGGGCCCACAGATACGCAGTATTTT. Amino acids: CASSSDGPTDTQYF.